The text below deals with one T cell receptor (beta chain). Its antigen remains unidentified. This entry belongs to a study of CXCR3-negative and CXCR3-positive naive CD8 T cells. Findings and caveats of the study: Relative to memory CD8+ cells, whose diversity was much lower, both naive subsets had comparably high diversity. CXCR3 levels fell partly with cryopreservation; most assays relied on fresh PBMCs. TRB CDR3 properties were used to infer TCR strength, and surface CD5 was comparable between naive subsets.

Germline V gene data show CDR1 as MNHEY and CDR2 as SMNVEV (reference sequence). CDR3 length: 14 amino acids. All TRB cDNA libraries came from 5' RACE performed with UMI labels. After re-calling the 5' RACE reads, TCRdb lists one entry per CDR3 protein, DNA absent. In all, the sample yields about 130,000 distinct CDR3 sequences. Sequenced input: naive CXCR3- CD8+ T cells from blood. Subset here: CD45RO-CCR7+CD27+CD95- naive CD8+ T cells lacking CXCR3 (TNR3-). The receptor was derived from a human donor in good health. Some clones in this sample may be carry-over from other donors' samples. The V and J genes are TRBV27 and TRBJ2-7; the D call of TRBD1 rests on TCRdb alone, since no DNA is present to check it. This chain's CDR3 is CASSLTGTGYEQYF.